The 21 T cell receptor beta chains below all came from one sample that was sequenced in a study of early T cells in non-severe SARS-CoV-2 infection. Each CDR3 protein is one row after TCRdb ran MiXCR on the 5' RACE reads. The repertoire holds tens of thousands of distinct CDR3 sequences, with under 14% as singletons. Sequencing was done on a sample of whole blood. The receptors come from an adult who was a healthcare worker with PCR-confirmed SARS-CoV-2 infection or an uninfected control (not recorded which).

This clonotype was seen at least ten times. V is TRBV28 and J is TRBJ1-1; D is ambiguous. This CDR3 is 13 amino acids long. CDR1 MDHEN and CDR2 SYDVKM come from the germline V gene. The V gene lost 3 bases and the J gene lost 2 bases, with 7 bases spanning the gap. CDR3: CASSFALNTEAFF. Written as DNA, the CDR3 is TGTGCCAGCAGTTTCGCCTTAAACACTGAAGCTTTCTTT.

V and J are TRBV5-1 and TRBJ1-1; TRBD1 might be the D (5 bases). V shed 5 bases and J shed 1 base, with 12 bases lying between them. CDR3 length: 14 amino acids. From germline, CDR1 is SGHRS and CDR2 YFSETQ. CDR3 in DNA: TGCGCCAGCAGGCTACCGGGGGGGAACACTGAAGCTTTCTTT. It translates to CASRLPGGNTEAFF. Together with reference TRBV5-1 and TRBJ1-1, the CDR3 gives the full variable domain: KAGVTQTPRYLIKTRGQQVTLSCSPISGHRSVSWYQQTPGQGLQFLFEYFSETQRNKGNFPGRFSGRQFSNSRSEMNVSTLELGDSALYLCASRLPGGNTEAFFGQGTRLTVV.

This clonotype has a handful of counts. The chain recombines TRBV28 with TRBJ1-6; unclear D gene. Trimming shortened V by 8 bases and J by 15 bases, and 23 bases separated the two germline ends. The CDR3 has 14 residues. Germline CDR1 is MDHEN and CDR2 is SYDVKM. The CDR3 DNA reads TGTGCCAGCCGGTATTTTAGAGGCGGGTCCGTCCTCCACTTT. Amino acids: CASRYFRGGSVLHF.

The rearrangement joins TRBV28 to TRBJ1-6; D remains unclear. CDR3 length equals 15 residues. CDR1 is MDHEN and CDR2 is SYDVKM in the germline V gene. The V end lost 1 base, the J end lost 8 bases, and 12 bases lay between the germline ends. CDR3 sequence reads: CASSLLDVSDSPLHF. The CDR3 DNA follows: TGTGCCAGCAGTTTATTGGACGTAAGCGATTCACCCCTCCACTTT. Full variable domain (rest looked up from reference TRBV28 and TRBJ1-6): DVKVTQSSRYLVKRTGEKVFLECVQDMDHENMFWYRQDPGLGLRLIYFSYDVKMKEKGDIPEGYSVSREKKERFSLILESASTNQTSMYLCASSLLDVSDSPLHFGNGTRLTVT.

The rearrangement uses TRBV20-1 and TRBJ1-2; D perhaps matches TRBD1 (6 bases). This CDR3 region has 13 residues. The V end lost 3 bases, the J end lost 7 bases, and 15 bases lay between the germline ends. Germline CDR1 and CDR2: DFQATT and SNEGSKA (reference sequence). In DNA form, the CDR3 reads TGCAGTGCTAGGGACAGCATCGCAGTTGGCTACACCTTC. Protein product: CSARDSIAVGYTF.

This clonotype was seen more than once but under ten times. The V call is TRBV5-6, the J call TRBJ1-3; D remains ambiguous. This CDR3 has 17 amino acids. V lost 1 base to trimming and J lost 0 bases, with 14 bases between them. Germline V gene data show CDR1 as SGHDT and CDR2 as YYEEEE. The CDR3 protein is CASSLLRMESSGNTIYF. In DNA form, the CDR3 reads TGTGCCAGCAGCTTGTTGCGAATGGAGAGCTCTGGAAACACCATATATTTT. The full variable domain, with the rest looked up from reference TRBV5-6 and TRBJ1-3, is DAGVTQSPTHLIKTRGQQVTLRCSPKSGHDTVSWYQQALGQGPQFIFQYYEEEERQRGNFPDRFSGHQFPNYSSELNVNALLLGDSALYLCASSLLRMESSGNTIYFGEGSWLTVV.

This clonotype was detected a few times. The DNA of the CDR3 is TGTGCCAGCAGCTCCGGAGCGGGAGGGCAATCCTACAATGAGCAGTTCTTC. This encodes CASSSGAGGQSYNEQFF. The rearrangement links TRBV5-4 to TRBJ2-1, with TRBD2 identical over 10 bases. Trimming removed 3 bases from V and 1 base from J; junction bases left unmatched: 7. Germline lookup yields CDR1 SGHNT and CDR2 YYREEE (reference sequence). This CDR3 comprises 17 residues.

The V and J genes are TRBV7-6 and TRBJ1-3; D perhaps matches TRBD1 (5 bases). V was pared by 4 bases and J by 0 bases, with 10 bases between. Germline CDR1 reads SGHVS; CDR2 reads FNYEAQ. CDR3 length: 15 residues. The CDR3 sequence is CASSSGPFSGNTIYF. DNA for the CDR3: TGTGCCAGCAGCTCGGGACCGTTCTCTGGAAACACCATATATTTT.

This clonotype has a count of ten or more. This chain uses TRBV29-1 with TRBJ2-7; the D gene could be TRBD1 or TRBD2 (5 bases each). Looked up from germline, CDR1 is SQVTM and CDR2 is ANQGSEA. This CDR3 comprises 14 residues. V lost 6 bases, J lost 3 bases, and 18 bases lay in between. In nucleotides, the CDR3 is TGCAGCGTCGCAACCGGGACGGGAATCTACGAGCAGTACTTC. It translates to CSVATGTGIYEQYF.

This clonotype was counted a few times. This chain connects TRBV5-1 to TRBJ2-3; 8 bases agree with TRBD2. This CDR3 has 17 amino acids. The V gene end was trimmed by 0 bases and the J gene end by 0 bases; junction bases not matched to a gene: 6. The germline CDR1 and CDR2 sequences are SGHRS and YFSETQ. This CDR3 is CASSLAGTSGSTDTQYF. CDR3 bases: TGCGCCAGCAGCTTGGCCGGTACTAGCGGCAGCACAGATACGCAGTATTTT. The full variable domain, with the rest looked up from reference TRBV5-1 and TRBJ2-3, is KAGVTQTPRYLIKTRGQQVTLSCSPISGHRSVSWYQQTPGQGLQFLFEYFSETQRNKGNFPGRFSGRQFSNSRSEMNVSTLELGDSALYLCASSLAGTSGSTDTQYFGPGTRLTVL.

V usage is TRBV4-1 and J usage is TRBJ2-5; TRBD2 matches 12 bases. V shed 5 bases, J shed 2 bases, and the junction held 0 bases outside the gene matches. Germline CDR1 is MGHRA and CDR2 is YSYEKL. The CDR3 sequence is 14 residues long. CDR3: CASSGLAGQETQYF. DNA of the CDR3: TGCGCCAGCAGCGGACTAGCGGGACAAGAGACCCAGTACTTC.

At least ten counts were recorded for this clonotype. This rearrangement joins TRBV11-1 to TRBJ2-3, with D perhaps given as TRBD1 or TRBD2 (6 bases each). The CDR3 contains 16 residues. The V end was cut by 1 base, the J end by 3 bases, with 14 bases between. Germline loops: CDR1 SGHAT, CDR2 FQDESV (reference sequence). CDR3 residues: CASSLEGQGRTDTQYF. The CDR3 region has the DNA TGTGCCAGCAGCTTAGAGGGTCAGGGGAGGACAGATACGCAGTATTTT.

This clonotype appeared many times. CDR3 DNA sequence: TGTGCCAGCAGCTTAGGAGAGAGGAGCGGGAGTAGGGCACGGGAGCAGTTCTTC. This encodes CASSLGERSGSRAREQFF. This chain joins TRBV7-8 and TRBJ2-1, with 8 bases matching TRBD2. Germline V gene lookup returns CDR1 SGHVS and CDR2 FQNEAQ. This CDR3 spans 18 amino acids. J gave up 10 bases and V 1 base, and 18 bases lay outside the gene matches.

This clonotype has more than one count but fewer than ten. The chain couples TRBV20-1 to TRBJ2-1, with 9 positions matching TRBD2. The CDR3 extends over 16 amino acids. The V segment lost 2 bases and the J segment 2 bases; nucleotides outside the gene matches: 7. CDR1 and CDR2 (germline): DFQATT, SNEGSKA (reference sequence). The CDR3 protein is CSARNQRGATYNEQFF. The CDR3 DNA reads as TGCAGTGCTAGAAACCAGCGGGGGGCGACCTACAATGAGCAGTTCTTC.

This clonotype showed up just a few times. The chain couples TRBV28 to TRBJ2-3, with 11 bases identical to TRBD2. This CDR3 spans 17 amino acids. Germline lookup yields CDR1 MDHEN and CDR2 SYDVKM. J lost 4 bases, V lost 6 bases, and 12 bases had no gene match. The CDR3 loop reads CASSRGRGLAGSDTQYF. The CDR3 DNA reads as TGTGCCAGCAGCCGGGGCCGCGGACTAGCGGGTTCAGATACGCAGTATTTT.

This chain links TRBV29-1 with TRBJ1-2, with TRBD1 matching over 12 bases. Trimming cost V 7 bases and J 8 bases; bases outside gene matches: 11. Germline V lookup: CDR1 SQVTM, CDR2 ANQGSEA. This CDR3 has 14 amino acids. The CDR3 nucleotides read TGCAGCGCAACTCCGGGACAGGGGGCGCAGGGCTACACCTTC. Residues: CSATPGQGAQGYTF.

The CDR3 sequence is CASSPAGQNSGANVLTF. The DNA for the CDR3 is TGTGCCAGCTCACCAGCGGGACAAAACTCTGGGGCCAACGTCCTGACTTTC. The chain carries TRBV18 and TRBJ2-6; D possibly uses TRBD1 or TRBD2 (6 bases each). V was pared by 2 bases and J by 0 bases, with 11 bases between. Germline loops: CDR1 KGHSH, CDR2 LQKENI. The length of the CDR3 is 17 residues.

This clonotype was seen a few times. This sequence joins TRBV11-2 and TRBJ2-7; D is undetermined. Germline lookup yields CDR1 SGHAT and CDR2 FQNNGV. The CDR3 is made up of 14 amino acids. V was shortened by 5 bases and J by 3 bases, with 14 bases between the two germline ends. The CDR3 sequence: CASSRLQRLYEQYF. The CDR3, as DNA: TGTGCCAGCAGCCGACTCCAGCGCCTCTACGAGCAGTACTTC.

A few counts support this clonotype. V gene TRBV7-7 combines with J gene TRBJ2-5; 7 nucleotides match TRBD2. The CDR3 covers 14 residues. Germline CDR1 is SSHAT and CDR2 is FNYEAQ (reference sequence). The V segment lost 1 base and the J segment 4 bases; nucleotides outside the gene matches: 3. CDR3 sequence (DNA): TGTGCCAGCAGCTTAGGACTAGCTGGAGAGACCCAGTACTTC. Its translation: CASSLGLAGETQYF.

The chain's CDR3 is CASSAMEYSPLHF. CDR3 coding DNA: TGTGCCAGCTCGGCGATGGAGTATTCACCCCTCCACTTT. This rearrangement joins TRBV11-2 to TRBJ1-6; D gene ambiguous. The CDR3 contains 13 residues. From germline, CDR1 is SGHAT and CDR2 FQNNGV. The V end lost 8 bases, the J end lost 8 bases, and 13 bases lay between the germline ends.

A few counts support this clonotype. V usage is TRBV11-2 and J usage is TRBJ2-5; 8 bases match TRBD1. After removal of 5 bases from V and 5 bases from J, the junction contained 13 bases not matched to a gene. The CDR3 has 16 amino acids. Germline CDR1 reads SGHAT; CDR2 reads FQNNGV. The CDR3 DNA sequence: TGTGCCAGCAGCGCAGTGGGCAGGGGGCGAAGGGAGACCCAGTACTTC. Its translation is CASSAVGRGRRETQYF.